The rows below give T cell receptor beta chains drawn from one sample of a study of control samples from healthy donors and cancer patients. The protocol was immunoSEQ multiplex PCR, while the TCRdb copy is restricted to in-frame clones and leaves out a portion. This table holds around 29,000 clones, 79% found once. Sequencing was performed on PBMCs. The receptor source for this set is a man in his 60s with head and neck cancer. The CDR3 runs from the conserved cysteine through the conserved F or W. The order of the fields is CDR3 DNA, CDR3 protein, V gene, clone size, J gene, D gene. D genes are given only for firm matches. The size of a clone is reported for some rows only, either as once, few or many, or as a class for expanded clones.

TGTGCCAGCAGCTCAGAAGATACGCAGTATTTT CASSSEDTQYF TRBV7-9 - TRBJ2-3 -
TGTGCCAGCCGCCTGGGGACTGAAGCTTTCTTT CASRLGTEAFF TRBV28 once TRBJ1-1 -
TGTGCCAGCAGCCCAAGGGACACTCTTAAGGAAGCTTTCTTT CASSPRDTLKEAFF TRBV7-2 - TRBJ1-1 -
TGTGCCAGCAGCACAGATCCCCCCGGAAGCAATCAGCCCCAGCATTTT CASSTDPPGSNQPQHF TRBV7-8 - TRBJ1-5 -
TGTGCCAGCAGGGGGACAGACAAACATCCCTACGAGCAGTACTTC CASRGTDKHPYEQYF TRBV5-5 - TRBJ2-7 TRBD1
TGTGCCAGCAGTTATGGGGAAAGGAGCAATCAGCCCCAGCATTTT CASSYGERSNQPQHF TRBV6-2/TRBV6-3 - TRBJ1-5 -
TGTGCCAGCAGCTTAGGGTTGAACACCGGGGAGCTGTTTTTT CASSLGLNTGELFF TRBV7-2 - TRBJ2-2 -
TGTGCCAGCAGCAGGGACAGCTATGGCTACACCTTC CASSRDSYGYTF TRBV7-2 - TRBJ1-2 TRBD1
TGTGCCAGCAGTCGGATATCCGGGACAGAGAATTCACCCCTCCACTTT CASSRISGTENSPLHF TRBV6-2/TRBV6-3 - TRBJ1-6 TRBD1
TGTGCCAGCAGCTCAGGGGAAGACTATGGCTACACCTTC CASSSGEDYGYTF TRBV7-9 - TRBJ1-2 -
TGTGCCAGCAGTGACTTGGACGGGAATTCACCCCTCCACTTT CASSDLDGNSPLHF TRBV6-4 - TRBJ1-6 -
TGCGCCAGCAGCTTTGGAGGCCTCGTCTCTGGAAACACCATATATTTT CASSFGGLVSGNTIYF TRBV5-1 - TRBJ1-3 -
TGCACCAGCAGCCAAGATCGTTGTGACACGCCCTACGAGCAGTACTTC CTSSQDRCDTPYEQYF TRBV1 - TRBJ2-7 -
TGTGCCAGCTCACCCAGAGACGGCCCCGACTACGAGCAGTACTTC CASSPRDGPDYEQYF TRBV18 - TRBJ2-7 -
TGTGCCACCAGCAGAGCGGCATCGACCGACTATGGCTACACCTTC CATSRAASTDYGYTF TRBV15 few TRBJ1-2 -
TGTGCCAGCAGTGGTGGAGTTCAGCCCCAGCATTTT CASSGGVQPQHF TRBV6-2/TRBV6-3 - TRBJ1-5 -
TGTGCCAGCAGTCAACTTGGGCCCCTCCACTTT CASSQLGPLHF TRBV2 - TRBJ1-6 -
TGTGCCAGCAGCTCCCCAGGACAGACTTCATACGAGCAGTACTTC CASSSPGQTSYEQYF TRBV7-9 medium-sized TRBJ2-7 -
TGTGCCAGCAGTCTCACGGACGGATTACCTCCCAATGAGCAGTTCTTC CASSLTDGLPPNEQFF TRBV27 - TRBJ2-1 -
TGTGCCAGTACTGCCGGGACACTCGGAAACACCATATATTTT CASTAGTLGNTIYF TRBV19 - TRBJ1-3 -
TGTGCCAGCAGCCGGGACAGGAGTGGGGTAGGCTACACCTTC CASSRDRSGVGYTF TRBV7-3 - TRBJ1-2 TRBD1
TGCAGTGCTAGTGGCAGCCACTCCTACGAGCAGTACTTC CSASGSHSYEQYF TRBV20-1 few TRBJ2-7 -
TGCGCCAGCAGCCGTAGGGGCCTGGGGGGCGAGACTGAAGCTTTCTTT CASSRRGLGGETEAFF TRBV5-1 - TRBJ1-1 -
TGTGCCAGCAGGCCAGGGGGCTTAGAGACCCAGTACTTC CASRPGGLETQYF TRBV28 - TRBJ2-5 TRBD1
TGTGCCAGCAGCGTATCGACAGGGATTACCTACGAGCAGTACTTC CASSVSTGITYEQYF TRBV9 - TRBJ2-7 TRBD1
TGTGCCAGCAGCTCGAATCGGGACAGAACATACGAGCAGTACTTC CASSSNRDRTYEQYF TRBV7-8 - TRBJ2-7 TRBD1
TGCGCCAGCAGCTTGTCGGCAGTCCCTGGGGAGCAGTACTTC CASSLSAVPGEQYF TRBV5-1 - TRBJ2-7 -
TGTGCCAGTAGTACAAATGGACTAGCGGGACAAGAGACCCAGTACTTC CASSTNGLAGQETQYF TRBV19 - TRBJ2-5 TRBD2
TGTGCCAGCAGCTCTAGAAACGGGGAGCTGTTTTTT CASSSRNGELFF TRBV9 medium-sized TRBJ2-2 -
TGTGCCTGGAGTATGGTGGGAAGAGCGCACACTGAAGCTTTCTTT CAWSMVGRAHTEAFF TRBV30 - TRBJ1-1 -
TGTGCCAGCAGGGGCCCTTGGAACACTGAAGCTTTCTTT CASRGPWNTEAFF TRBV28 - TRBJ1-1 -
TGTGCCAGCAGCTTTTATATAGGGTACACTGAAGCTTTCTTT CASSFYIGYTEAFF TRBV5-6 - TRBJ1-1 -
TGTGCCAGCAGTCCGACTAGCGGGAGTGTCGAGCAGTACTTC CASSPTSGSVEQYF TRBV14 - TRBJ2-7 TRBD2
TGTGCCAGCAGCTTATTTGGACAGCAAGAGACCCAGTACTTC CASSLFGQQETQYF TRBV5-6 - TRBJ2-5 -
TGCAGCGGGGAGTCAGGGTTGAACACTGAAGCTTTCTTT CSGESGLNTEAFF TRBV29-1 once TRBJ1-1 -
TGTGCCAGCAGCTTTGGAGGGGCCCACGAGCAGTACTTC CASSFGGAHEQYF TRBV7-3 once TRBJ2-7 -
TGTGCCAGCAGCTTAGATGTAGTAGGGTCCTACGAGCAGTACTTC CASSLDVVGSYEQYF TRBV11-2 - TRBJ2-7 -
TGTGCCAGCAGCCTCACTGAATACTATGGCTACACCTTC CASSLTEYYGYTF TRBV5-8 - TRBJ1-2 -
TGTGCCAGCAGCTTAGATGGGGGGCGCCCCGACAATGAGCAGTTCTTC CASSLDGGRPDNEQFF TRBV11-3 once TRBJ2-1 -
TGCACCAGCAGCGCCCAGAGACAGGGACGGAACACTGAAGCTTTCTTT CTSSAQRQGRNTEAFF TRBV1 - TRBJ1-1 -
TGTGCCAGCTCACTCGGGACAGTGAACACTGAAGCTTTCTTT CASSLGTVNTEAFF TRBV18 - TRBJ1-1 TRBD1
TGTGCCAGCAGCCATGCAGGGTTCTATGGCTACACCTTC CASSHAGFYGYTF TRBV3-1/TRBV3-2 few TRBJ1-2 -
TGTGCCAGCAGCTTAGGGGAGGGAAACACCATATATTTT CASSLGEGNTIYF TRBV11-2 few TRBJ1-3 -
TGTGCCAACCGGGGACTAGCGTTCAACGAGCAGTACTTC CANRGLAFNEQYF TRBV7-9 few TRBJ2-7 TRBD2
TGTGCCAGCAGTTTGGGCGGGCCCTACAATGAGCAGTTCTTC CASSLGGPYNEQFF TRBV28 - TRBJ2-1 -
TGTGCCAGCAGATCCACGACACCCGTTGAAGCTTTCTTT CASRSTTPVEAFF TRBV2 - TRBJ1-1 -
TGTGCCAGCTCACGGCCAGGTCCGAGCTCCTACGAGCAGTACTTC CASSRPGPSSYEQYF TRBV18 few TRBJ2-7 -
TGTGCCTGGATGACAGGAGGGGTAATGAACACTGAAGCTTTCTTT CAWMTGGVMNTEAFF TRBV30 - TRBJ1-1 -
TGTGCCAGCAGGCGACAGTCCTACGAGCAGTACTTC CASRRQSYEQYF TRBV28 - TRBJ2-7 -
TGTGCCAGTAGCGTATCCGGGGGGAACTACGAGCAGTACTTC CASSVSGGNYEQYF TRBV19 - TRBJ2-7 TRBD2